The 6 T cell receptor beta chains below come from one sample, sequenced in a study of T cell changes during pregnancy in multiple sclerosis. Sequencing was performed with immunoSEQ multiplex PCR; in TCRdb, only in-frame clones are kept and a portion is missing. The sample shows roughly 69,000 clones, around 90% of them seen only once. The material was peripheral blood, obtained after pregnancy. The receptors come from a female donor with multiple sclerosis, enrolled in a pregnancy study.

This chain joins TRBV5-4 and TRBJ2-1; a weak D match, TRBD2 (6 bases). The germline V and J ends were trimmed by 4 bases and 1 base, with 9 bases remaining between them. The CDR3 consists of 14 residues. Germline CDR1 and CDR2: SGHNT and YYREEE (reference sequence). CDR3 sequence: CASSTGSSYNEQFF. Written as DNA, the CDR3 is TGTGCCAGCAGCACCGGGAGTTCCTACAATGAGCAGTTCTTC.

The CDR3 loop reads CASSYLQDLSGNTIYF. In DNA, the CDR3 is TGTGCCAGCAGCTATTTACAGGATCTCTCTGGAAACACCATATATTTT. The genes are TRBV5-6 and TRBJ1-3, with TRBD1 as a possible D gene (5 bases). V lost 3 bases to trimming and J lost 0 bases, with 13 bases between them. The germline V gene encodes CDR1 SGHDT and CDR2 YYEEEE. This CDR3 spans 16 amino acids.

CDR3 sequence reads: CASSPGFGTGELFF. The CDR3 DNA follows: TGCGCCAGCAGTCCAGGGTTCGGCACCGGGGAGCTGTTTTTT. The genes are TRBV10-1 and TRBJ2-2; possible D gene TRBD1, 5 bases. There are 14 residues in the CDR3. V was trimmed by 5 bases and J by 4 bases, leaving 11 bases between them. The V gene's germline CDR1 is WNHNN and CDR2 SYGVQD (reference sequence).

The chain couples TRBV4-1 to TRBJ2-6; 9 nucleotides match TRBD2. CDR1 MGHRA and CDR2 YSYEKL come from the germline V gene. Trimming at V came to 2 bases and at J to 4 bases, leaving 9 bases not matched to a gene. This CDR3 contains 18 residues. CDR3 sequence: CASSQTLAGVGGANVLTF. The CDR3, as DNA: TGCGCCAGCAGCCAAACTTTAGCGGGAGTAGGGGGGGCCAACGTCCTGACTTTC.

The J gene is TRBJ1-1, the V gene TRBV30; tentatively, D is TRBD1 (5 bases). V was pared by 5 bases and J by 1 base, with 11 bases between. The V gene's germline CDR1 is GTSNPN and CDR2 SVGIG (reference sequence). The length of the CDR3 is 13 residues. The CDR3 loop is CAWSQDTNTEAFF. CDR3 DNA: TGTGCCTGGTCCCAGGACACGAACACTGAAGCTTTCTTT. Variable domain in full (rest from reference TRBV30 and TRBJ1-1): SQTIHQWPATLVQPVGSPLSLECTVEGTSNPNLYWYRQAAGRGLQLLFYSVGIGQISSEVPQNLSASRPQDRQFILSSKKLLLSDSGFYLCAWSQDTNTEAFFGQGTRLTVV.

The V and J genes are TRBV11-3 and TRBJ2-1, with 11 positions matching TRBD1. The CDR3 is 16 residues long. Germline CDR1 reads SGHNT; CDR2 reads YENEEA. The V gene end was trimmed by 3 bases and the J gene end by 9 bases; junction bases not matched to a gene: 10. The CDR3 nucleotides read TGTGCCAGCAGCTTCCAGCAAGGGACAGGGGGGACTGAGCAGTTCTTC. Its protein product is CASSFQQGTGGTEQFF.